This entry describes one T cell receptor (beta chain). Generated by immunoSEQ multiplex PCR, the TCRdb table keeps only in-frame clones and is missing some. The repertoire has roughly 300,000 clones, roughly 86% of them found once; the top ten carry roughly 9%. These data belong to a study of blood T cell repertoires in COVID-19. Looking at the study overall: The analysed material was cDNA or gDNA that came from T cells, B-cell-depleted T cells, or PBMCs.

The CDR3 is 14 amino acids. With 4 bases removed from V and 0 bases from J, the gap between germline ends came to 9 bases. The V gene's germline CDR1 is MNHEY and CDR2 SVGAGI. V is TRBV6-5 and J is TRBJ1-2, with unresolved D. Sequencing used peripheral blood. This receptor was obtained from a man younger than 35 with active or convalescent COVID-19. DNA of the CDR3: TGTGCCAGCAGTTCCAGGTTAGCTAACTATGGCTACACCTTC. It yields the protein CASSSRLANYGYTF.